The rows below give T cell receptor beta chains drawn from one sample of a study of blood T cells in healthy people across ages. TCRdb independently ran MiXCR on the 5' RACE reads; one entry per CDR3 protein. Among 1,500,000 or so distinct CDR3 sequences, approximately 59% were seen once, and the ten largest hold about 6.3%. The sequenced material came from blood. The receptors derive from a man in his late teens or twenties in good health. CDR3s include the opening cysteine and the closing phenylalanine or tryptophan. The order of the fields is J gene, D gene, V gene, clone size, CDR3 DNA, CDR3 protein. D genes are given only for firm matches. Part of the rows lack a size; the others show once, few, many or a class for expanded clones.

TRBJ2-1,NA,TRBV18,NA,TGTGCCAGCTCACCAAGCGAGACCCAGTTCTTC,CASSPSETQFF
TRBJ2-1,TRBD2,TRBV4-3,NA,TGCGCCCGCAGCCAAGCCCCCTATAGCGGGGGTTCCTACAATGAGCAGTTCTTC,CARSQAPYSGGSYNEQFF
TRBJ2-4,NA,TRBV5-1,NA,TGCGCCAGCAGCTTTCAAAACATTCAGTACTTC,CASSFQNIQYF
TRBJ1-6,NA,TRBV12-3/TRBV12-4,many,TGTGCCAGCAGCCTATATAATTCACCCCTCCACTTT,CASSLYNSPLHF
TRBJ2-2,TRBD2,TRBV24-1,NA,TGTGCCACCAGTGATACCATGGGAGGGGTACTAAACACCGGGGAGCTGTTTTTT,CATSDTMGGVLNTGELFF
TRBJ1-2,TRBD1,TRBV7-2,once,TGTGCCAGCAGCTTAATCGGGACAGGGGGTGACTTCGACTATGGCTACACCTTC,CASSLIGTGGDFDYGYTF
TRBJ2-7,NA,TRBV5-1,few,TGCGCCAGCAGCCCGGGTATGCAGGGAAGCGACGAGCAGTACTTC,CASSPGMQGSDEQYF
TRBJ2-3,TRBD2,TRBV28,NA,TGTGCCAGCAGTTTCCTGACTAGCGGGGGGACAGATACGCAGTATTTT,CASSFLTSGGTDTQYF
TRBJ2-7,TRBD1,TRBV5-1,once,TGCGCCAGCAGCCCCTGGACAGGGACCCACGAGCAGTACTTC,CASSPWTGTHEQYF
TRBJ2-5,NA,TRBV2,NA,TGTGCCAGCAACGAAGGGCCTCCCCAAGAGACCCAGTACTTC,CASNEGPPQETQYF
TRBJ2-5,NA,TRBV30,once,TGTGCCTGGAGTGTAAATGGCGGCCAAGAGACCCAGTACTTC,CAWSVNGGQETQYF
TRBJ1-1,NA,TRBV7-2,NA,TGTGCCAGCAGCTTAGTTAGGGCCGACACTGAAGCTTTCTTT,CASSLVRADTEAFF
TRBJ1-5,NA,TRBV4-1,NA,TGCGCCAGCAGCCAAGGGCAGGCAGACCCTTATCAGCCCCAGCATTTT,CASSQGQADPYQPQHF
TRBJ1-2,NA,TRBV12-3/TRBV12-4,NA,TGTGCCAGCAGTATGGGCCCCGGGGACACTGGAGACTATGGCTACACCTTC,CASSMGPGDTGDYGYTF
TRBJ1-4,NA,TRBV5-1,NA,TGCGCCAGCGCGATGGCGGTTAATGAAAAACTGTTTTTT,CASAMAVNEKLFF
TRBJ1-2,NA,TRBV20-1,few,TGCAGTGCTAGGGTGGCAGGGGATGGCTACACCTTC,CSARVAGDGYTF
TRBJ2-2,NA,TRBV11-2,once,TGTGCCAGCAGCCCTCAGGGGCTGAACACCGGGGAGCTGTTTTTT,CASSPQGLNTGELFF
TRBJ1-5,TRBD1,TRBV25-1,few,TGTGCCAGCAGTGAATACCCGAAGCGGGACAGGGGCGAATATAGCAATCAGCCCCAGCATTTT,CASSEYPKRDRGEYSNQPQHF
TRBJ2-3,NA,TRBV10-3,few,TGTGCCATCAGTGATCGCGGGGTGGGTGTAGATACGCAGTATTTT,CAISDRGVGVDTQYF
TRBJ2-5,NA,TRBV11-2,few,TGTGCCAGCAGCCGAATCCAGGGGTGGGAAGAGACCCAGTACTTC,CASSRIQGWEETQYF
TRBJ2-1,NA,TRBV27,NA,TGTGCCAGCAGCCTCCTACTAGGGGACAATGAGCAGTTCTTC,CASSLLLGDNEQFF
TRBJ2-1,TRBD2,TRBV20-1,few,TGCAGTGCCCCCGACTTAGCGGGCTCCTACAATGAGCAGTTCTTC,CSAPDLAGSYNEQFF
TRBJ2-7,NA,TRBV7-2,NA,TGTGCCAGCAGCTTAGTCCTCTCTAGCGTGTCCTACGAGCAGTACTTC,CASSLVLSSVSYEQYF
TRBJ2-3,TRBD2,TRBV15,NA,TGTGCCACCAGCAGTCTAGCGGGAAATGGAGATACGCAGTATTTT,CATSSLAGNGDTQYF
TRBJ2-1,TRBD1,TRBV7-2,NA,TGTGCCAGCAGGCCGGGGTGGGGGACAGGGGACAATGAGCAGTTCTTC,CASRPGWGTGDNEQFF
TRBJ2-7,TRBD1,TRBV12-3/TRBV12-4,NA,TGTGCCAGCAGAGGATACCGGGACAGGGTCTACGAGCAGTACTTC,CASRGYRDRVYEQYF
TRBJ2-7,TRBD2,TRBV4-1,NA,TGTGCCAGCGGGGGACTAGCTGGCGAGCAGTACTTC,CASGGLAGEQYF
TRBJ2-7,TRBD2,TRBV9,NA,TGTGCCAGCAGCGAAACTAGCGGAAGCAACTACGAGCAGTACTTC,CASSETSGSNYEQYF
TRBJ2-7,NA,TRBV20-1,NA,TGCAGTGCTAGAGTTATAACGGGGCGGCCTGAGGGGAACGAGCAGTACTTC,CSARVITGRPEGNEQYF
TRBJ2-5,NA,TRBV2,once,TGTGCCAGCAGTTCGGACCGGAACCAAGAGACCCAGTACTTC,CASSSDRNQETQYF
TRBJ1-2,NA,TRBV6-5,NA,TGTGCCAGCAGGGCGCAGGGGAGCTATGGCTACACCTTC,CASRAQGSYGYTF
TRBJ2-7,NA,TRBV7-4,NA,TGTGCCAGCAGCCGGCGGGTTGGGGTTGGATCCTACGAGCAGTACTTC,CASSRRVGVGSYEQYF
TRBJ2-4,NA,TRBV6-1,NA,TGTGCCAGCAGTGAATTGGCAGTCACCTCATTCGTTCAGTACTTC,CASSELAVTSFVQYF
TRBJ2-3,TRBD2,TRBV7-8,few,TGTGCCAGCAGCTTAGGGCGGGGGACCACAGATACGCAGTATTTT,CASSLGRGTTDTQYF
TRBJ2-5,NA,TRBV20-1,NA,TGCAGTGCTAGACAGGGGGAGGCCCAGTACTTC,CSARQGEAQYF
TRBJ2-3,TRBD1,TRBV4-2,NA,TGTGCCAGCAGCCAAGATTTCGGCAGGGGGCCCACAGATACGCAGTATTTT,CASSQDFGRGPTDTQYF
TRBJ2-7,NA,TRBV4-2,NA,TGTGCCAGCAGCCAAGATTGGAGGGACCGAGGCGAGCAGTACTTC,CASSQDWRDRGEQYF
TRBJ1-6,TRBD1,TRBV7-2,NA,TGTGCCAGCAGCCCACAGGGGGCTGTGAATTCACCCCTCCACTTT,CASSPQGAVNSPLHF
TRBJ2-5,TRBD1,TRBV29-1,NA,TGCAGCACGGGACAGGGCCAAGAGACCCAGTACTTC,CSTGQGQETQYF
TRBJ2-1,TRBD1,TRBV20-1,NA,TGCAGTGCTAGAGATCGGAGACAGGGGGGATCAAGTGAGCAGTTCTTC,CSARDRRQGGSSEQFF
TRBJ2-7,NA,TRBV21-1,NA,TGTGCCAGCAGCAAAGGGATTAGGTCGCCTAGCGATACCTACGAGCAGTACTTC,CASSKGIRSPSDTYEQYF
TRBJ1-6,NA,TRBV10-3,few,TGTGCCATCAGTTTCCAGGGGTTAGAGGAAGGTTCACCCCTCCACTTT,CAISFQGLEEGSPLHF
TRBJ2-3,TRBD1,TRBV4-2,few,TGTGCCAGCAGCCAAGAGGGACAGGTTTTTCCCCTGGATACGCAGTATTTT,CASSQEGQVFPLDTQYF